The 17 T cell receptor beta chains reported below all come from one sample, sequenced in a study of graft-versus-host responses after intestinal transplantation. Clones were sequenced by immunoSEQ multiplex PCR, and TCRdb holds only the in-frame ones, with some missing. Of 62,000 or so clones detected, 85% to 95% appear once; the ten largest clones hold about 1.7%. Their specific antigens are unknown. Here the sequenced sample was unstimulated CD8+ T cells sorted from spleen or lymph node cells, taken before transplant. Every receptor here comes from a human donor who was the organ donor for an intestinal transplant.

This chain joins TRBV7-2 and TRBJ2-5; D might be TRBD2 (6 bases). Germline V gives CDR1 SGHTA, CDR2 FQGNSA. The V and J ends lost 0 bases and 4 bases respectively, with 18 bases between them. There are 17 residues in the CDR3. For the CDR3, the DNA is TGTGCCAGCAGCTTAGCGGGAGGCCCCTCGGGTATAGAGACCCAGTACTTC. Its protein product is CASSLAGGPSGIETQYF.

The chain uses TRBV7-9 and TRBJ2-5; maybe TRBD1 (6 bases). The J call could be wrong; TRBJ2-7 is a better fit for the DNA end. The germline gives CDR1 SEHNR, CDR2 FQNEAQ (reference sequence). The CDR3 extends over 15 amino acids. CDR3: CASSLDRESSYEQYF. Here the CDR3 DNA reads TGTGCCAGCAGCTTAGACAGGGAAAGCTCCTACGAGCAGTACTTC.

This clone was seen just once. V gene TRBV9 combines with J gene TRBJ2-6; TRBD1 is a possible D gene (6 bases). Per the germline V gene, CDR1 is SGDLS and CDR2 is YYNGEE. V was pared by 4 bases and J by 0 bases, with 20 bases between. The CDR3 covers 19 residues. The CDR3 coding sequence is TGTGCCAGCAGCACCCCCACAGGGAGTTTCAACTCTGGGGCCAACGTCCTGACTTTC. It encodes CASSTPTGSFNSGANVLTF.

This chain links TRBV6-5 with TRBJ1-6, with 10 bases that match TRBD1. Per the germline V gene, CDR1 is MNHEY and CDR2 is SVGAGI. The V and J ends lost 4 bases and 7 bases, in that order; junction bases with no gene match: 4. There are 15 residues in the CDR3. The CDR3 DNA reads TGTGCCAGCAGTTGGGGACAGGGGCCAAATTCACCCCTCCACTTT. Translation: CASSWGQGPNSPLHF.

Here the CDR3 DNA reads TGTGCCAGCAGCCCTCCGGGGGCTAGCGGGAACAATGAGCAGTTCTTC. It yields the protein CASSPPGASGNNEQFF. V gene TRBV5-4 combines with J gene TRBJ2-1; 9 bases agree with TRBD2. Trimming at V came to 4 bases and at J to 5 bases, leaving 10 bases not matched to a gene. CDR1 and CDR2 (germline): SGHNT, YYREEE (reference sequence). This CDR3 is 16 amino acids long.

CDR3 in amino acids: CASNPGGLGTEAFF. In DNA, the CDR3 is TGTGCCAGTAACCCAGGGGGCTTGGGCACTGAAGCTTTCTTT. This chain joins TRBV19 and TRBJ1-1; TRBD1 aligns across 8 bases. V lost 7 bases, J lost 4 bases, and 8 bases stayed unmatched. Germline V gene lookup returns CDR1 LNHDA and CDR2 SQIVND (reference sequence). This CDR3 has 14 residues.

The V and J genes are TRBV27 and TRBJ1-4; no reliable D call. Trimming removed 1 base at V and 5 bases at J, with 17 bases between. Germline CDR1 MNHEY, CDR2 SMNVEV (reference sequence). CDR3 size: 17 residues. The CDR3 DNA is TGTGCCAGCAGTTTATATGGCGGGGTTGGGGTAAATGAAAAACTGTTTTTT. Amino acid sequence: CASSLYGGVGVNEKLFF.

The J gene is TRBJ2-7, the V gene TRBV4-1, with 7 bases matching TRBD2. Unmatched junction bases numbered 13, after V lost 0 bases and J lost 2 bases. CDR1 and CDR2 from the germline V gene are MGHRA and YSYEKL. The CDR3 has 18 amino acids. CDR3 amino acids: CASSQDWRELALPYEQYF. The CDR3 DNA is TGCGCCAGCAGCCAAGATTGGAGGGAACTAGCGTTACCCTACGAGCAGTACTTC.

The rearrangement joins TRBV5-1 to TRBJ2-7; 7 bases agree with TRBD2. The CDR3 sequence is 17 residues long. V was clipped by 0 bases and J by 4 bases; unmatched bases: 13. The V gene's germline CDR1 is SGHRS and CDR2 YFSETQ. In DNA form, the CDR3 reads TGCGCCAGCAGCTTGGAAGCCAGCGGGGTGGTGGGGTACGAGCAGTACTTC. Amino acid sequence: CASSLEASGVVGYEQYF.

This clone was seen only a few times. The rearrangement joins TRBV15 to TRBJ2-1, with 8 bases identical to TRBD2. The CDR3 has 14 residues. Germline CDR1 LNHNV, CDR2 YYDKDF (reference sequence). Trimming at V came to 1 base and at J to 6 bases, leaving 2 bases not matched to a gene. The CDR3 DNA reads as TGTGCCACCAGCAGAGCCGGGACTAGCAATGAGCAGTTCTTC. The encoded protein is CATSRAGTSNEQFF.

This chain connects TRBV18 to TRBJ1-1, with D possibly TRBD1 on 5 matching bases. The germline CDR1 and CDR2 sequences are KGHSH and LQKENI. The length of the CDR3 is 15 residues. Between the trimmed V and J ends, which lost 5 bases and 4 bases, there was a span of 17 bases. DNA for the CDR3: TGTGCCAGCTCAAGTCATGGGGGAGGGATCACTGAAGCTTTCTTT. Translated, it gives CASSSHGGGITEAFF.

The V gene is TRBV9, the J gene TRBJ2-3; TRBD2 agrees at 13 bases. This CDR3 has 18 amino acids. V was pared by 4 bases and J by 2 bases, with 10 bases of the junction left unmatched. Germline lookup yields CDR1 SGDLS and CDR2 YYNGEE. CDR3 nucleotides: TGTGCCAGCAGCTACCTCGGACTAGCGGGAGAGTACACAGATACGCAGTATTTT. Its protein product is CASSYLGLAGEYTDTQYF.

This chain joins TRBV6-1 and TRBJ1-1; no clear D gene. Looked up from germline, CDR1 is MNHNS and CDR2 is SASEGT. This CDR3 contains 12 residues. V lost 5 bases and J 2 bases, leaving 6 bases between the germline ends. The CDR3: CASSPSNTEAFF. In DNA form, the CDR3 reads TGTGCCAGCAGTCCAAGCAACACTGAAGCTTTCTTT.

CDR3 nucleotides: TGTGCCAGCTCACCACCCTGGGACAGGTGGAGGGACACTGAAGCTTTCTTT. As protein: CASSPPWDRWRDTEAFF. The V call is TRBV18, the J call TRBJ1-1, with 8 positions matching TRBD1. V shed 0 bases and J 3 bases; nucleotides not matched to a gene: 9. The germline V gene encodes CDR1 KGHSH and CDR2 LQKENI. CDR3 size: 17 residues. The variable domain in full, with the rest retrieved from reference TRBV18 and TRBJ1-1, is NAGVMQNPRHLVRRRGQEARLRCSPMKGHSHVYWYRQLPEEGLKFMVYLQKENIIDESGMPKERFSAEFPKEGPSILRIQQVVRGDSAAYFCASSPPWDRWRDTEAFFGQGTRLTVV.

CDR3 nucleotide sequence: TGCAGTGCTAGTATCGGGGGGAAGTTCTTC. Its protein product is CSASIGGKFF. This chain joins TRBV20-1 and TRBJ2-1; 7 nucleotides align to TRBD2. Germline CDR1 is DFQATT and CDR2 is SNEGSKA (reference sequence). Losses at the gene ends were 3 bases for V and 14 bases for J; bases not matched to a gene: 4. This CDR3 spans 10 amino acids.

In this sample, this clone turned up a few times. The chain recombines TRBV7-9 with TRBJ1-2, with a possible D match to TRBD1 (6 bases). Trimming took off 4 bases at V and 0 bases at J, with 15 bases between the two ends. The CDR3 runs 16 residues. Germline V lookup: CDR1 SEHNR, CDR2 FQNEAQ (reference sequence). CDR3 sequence reads: CASSSKNREANYGYTF. CDR3 sequence (DNA): TGTGCCAGCAGCTCTAAAAACAGGGAAGCTAACTATGGCTACACCTTC.

The gene calls are TRBV7-9 and TRBJ1-2; the D is unclear. There are 13 residues in the CDR3. The germline V gene encodes CDR1 SEHNR and CDR2 FQNEAQ (reference sequence). V was trimmed by 4 bases and J by 5 bases, leaving 11 bases between them. This CDR3 is CASSWTLGYGYTF. The CDR3, as DNA: TGTGCCAGCAGCTGGACTTTAGGATATGGCTACACCTTC. Combining the CDR3 with reference TRBV7-9 and TRBJ1-2 gives the whole variable domain DTGVSQNPRHKITKRGQNVTFRCDPISEHNRLYWYRQTLGQGPEFLTYFQNEAQLEKSRLLSDRFSAERPKGSFSTLEIQRTEQGDSAMYLCASSWTLGYGYTFGSGTRLTVV.